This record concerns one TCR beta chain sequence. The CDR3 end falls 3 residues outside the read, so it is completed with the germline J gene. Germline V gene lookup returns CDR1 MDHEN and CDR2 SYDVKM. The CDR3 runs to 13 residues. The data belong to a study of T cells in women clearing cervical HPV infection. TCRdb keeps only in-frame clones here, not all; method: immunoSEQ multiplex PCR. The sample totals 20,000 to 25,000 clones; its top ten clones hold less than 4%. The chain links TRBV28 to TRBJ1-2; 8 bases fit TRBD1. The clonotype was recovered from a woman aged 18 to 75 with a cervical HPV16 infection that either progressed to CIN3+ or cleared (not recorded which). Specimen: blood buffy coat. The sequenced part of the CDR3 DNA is TGTGCCAACCAGAGGTCAGGGGGCGAAGGC. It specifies CANQRSGGEG. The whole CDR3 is CANQRSGGEGYTF.